Following are 27 T cell receptor beta chains from one sample sequenced in a study of shared clonotypes between healthy human individuals. The data were produced by immunoSEQ multiplex PCR, yet TCRdb's version contains in-frame clones alone and is incomplete. The sample gives roughly 2,500,000 clones, under 95% of which show up once; approximately 0.37% is in the top ten. The specimen sequenced was naive CD4+ T cells from PBMCs. Subset in this sample: CD45RA+ positively selected. The receptor set was obtained from a young man in good health. Some clones in this sample may be carry-over from other donors' samples.

The genes are TRBV5-6 and TRBJ2-5, with TRBD1 identical over 7 bases. Trimming took 3 bases from V and 1 from J; bases not matched to a gene: 3. Germline V gene sequence: CDR1 SGHDT, CDR2 YYEEEE. The CDR3 sequence is 14 residues long. This CDR3 reads CASSSDRTQETQYF. The CDR3, as DNA: TGTGCCAGCAGCTCGGACAGGACCCAAGAGACCCAGTACTTC.

The chain carries TRBV28 and TRBJ1-3; D might be TRBD1 (6 bases). The CDR3 has 17 amino acids. The germline V gene encodes CDR1 MDHEN and CDR2 SYDVKM. With 8 bases removed from V and 0 bases from J, the gap between germline ends came to 20 bases. CDR3 in amino acids: CASGAPRDIYSGNTIYF. The CDR3 coding sequence is TGTGCCAGCGGGGCCCCCCGGGACATTTACTCTGGAAACACCATATATTTT.

The J gene is TRBJ1-4, the V gene TRBV4-2; no reliable D call. V lost 0 bases, J lost 0 bases, and 5 bases lay in between. The CDR3 is 15 amino acids. Germline lookup yields CDR1 LGHNA and CDR2 YNFKEQ. CDR3 DNA sequence: TGTGCCAGCAGCCAAGAACGGGCAACTAATGAAAAACTGTTTTTT. It yields the protein CASSQERATNEKLFF.

To note about this clone: This sample also contains other DNA sequences that code for the same CDR3. CDR3 in DNA: TGTGCCAGCAGCTCGGGACAGTCCTCATACAATGAGCAGTTCTTC. This translates into CASSSGQSSYNEQFF. The gene calls are TRBV5-8 and TRBJ2-1; TRBD1 matches at 7 bases. V dropped 3 bases and J dropped 4; count of bases not matched to a gene: 7. Germline assignment: CDR1 SGHTS and CDR2 YDEGEE. This CDR3 contains 15 residues.

The chain links TRBV5-1 to TRBJ2-1, with 10 positions matching TRBD2. V lost 3 bases and J lost 10; bases outside the gene matches: 13. The CDR3 spans 16 residues. Germline lookup yields CDR1 SGHRS and CDR2 YFSETQ. CDR3 bases: TGCGCCAGCAGCTACGGACTAGCGGACGTTCTTCTGGAGCAGTTCTTC. Residues: CASSYGLADVLLEQFF.

The chain combines TRBV19 with TRBJ2-5, with D possibly TRBD1 on 6 matching bases. CDR3 length: 14 amino acids. With 6 bases removed from V and 5 bases from J, the gap between germline ends came to 16 bases. Germline CDR1 reads LNHDA; CDR2 reads SQIVND (reference sequence). The CDR3 nucleotides are TGTGCCAGTAGCCTGACAGGCTTCGGGGAGACCCAGTACTTC. It encodes CASSLTGFGETQYF.

This clone was observed a few times. The genes are TRBV7-2 and TRBJ1-2; possibly TRBD1 for D (5 bases). With 6 bases removed from V and 4 bases from J, the gap between germline ends came to 12 bases. The CDR3 has 13 amino acids. CDR1 SGHTA and CDR2 FQGNSA come from the germline V gene. CDR3 region: CASRIRDFYGYTF. The DNA of the CDR3 is TGTGCCAGCAGGATCCGGGACTTCTATGGCTACACCTTC.

The rearrangement uses TRBV5-1 and TRBJ2-1; D is perhaps TRBD2 (6 bases). V lost 4 bases and J 9 bases, leaving 20 bases between the germline ends. The length of the CDR3 is 15 residues. Per the germline V gene, CDR1 is SGHRS and CDR2 is YFSETQ. The CDR3 sequence: CASSDPSGPQAEQFF. CDR3 coding DNA: TGCGCCAGCAGCGACCCAAGCGGGCCCCAGGCTGAGCAGTTCTTC.

The table lists this clone with a few counts. This chain connects TRBV11-2 to TRBJ1-1; TRBD1 might be the D (5 bases). The CDR3 is made up of 14 amino acids. The germline V gene encodes CDR1 SGHAT and CDR2 FQNNGV. Trimming cost V 4 bases and J 4 bases, with 13 bases left between them. In DNA form, the CDR3 reads TGTGCCAGCAGCTCTGGGGTTGGGGGCACTGAAGCTTTCTTT. Its translation is CASSSGVGGTEAFF.

As to this clone: The same CDR3 can be traced to other DNA sequences in this sample. The gene calls are TRBV18 and TRBJ1-4; the D is unclear. V was cut by 2 bases and J by 8 bases, with 9 bases left in between. The CDR3 runs to 13 residues. Germline CDR1 is KGHSH and CDR2 is LQKENI. CDR3 loop: CASSPGVGEKLFF. Written as DNA, the CDR3 is TGTGCCAGCTCACCAGGTGTGGGGGAAAAACTGTTTTTT.

The chain links TRBV5-5 to TRBJ2-7; D not certain. Germline V lookup: CDR1 SGHKS, CDR2 YYEKEE (reference sequence). The CDR3 has 11 amino acids. V lost 1 base, J lost 4 bases, and 3 bases lay in between. The CDR3 loop is CASSLRYEQYF. The CDR3 DNA reads as TGTGCCAGCAGCTTGCGGTACGAGCAGTACTTC.

The J gene is TRBJ2-5, the V gene TRBV5-4; 9 bases are shared with TRBD1. CDR1 SGHNT and CDR2 YYREEE come from the germline V gene (reference sequence). This CDR3 contains 15 residues. V lost 2 bases to trimming and J lost 4 bases; unmatched junction nucleotides: 6. CDR3 in DNA: TGTGCCAGCAGCTTAAAGGACAGGGGTCGAGAGACCCAGTACTTC. Protein sequence: CASSLKDRGRETQYF.

This chain connects TRBV6-5 to TRBJ1-1; perhaps TRBD1 as D (5 bases). Trimming removed 0 bases from V and 3 bases from J, with 8 bases in between. The CDR3 runs 14 residues. Germline values: CDR1 MNHEY, CDR2 SVGAGI. DNA for the CDR3: TGTGCCAGCAGTTACTCATCGGGGGACACTGAAGCTTTCTTT. Amino acid sequence: CASSYSSGDTEAFF.

The chain carries TRBV27 and TRBJ1-2; D is possibly TRBD1 (5 bases). Trimming left V 4 bases short and J 5 bases short, with 23 bases between. Germline V CDR1 and CDR2: MNHEY, SMNVEV (reference sequence). This CDR3 comprises 17 residues. The CDR3 spells CASSSLGTDGGIYGYTF. The CDR3, as DNA: TGTGCCAGCAGTTCTTTAGGGACCGATGGTGGGATATATGGCTACACCTTC.

This clone has just one count. This chain connects TRBV9 to TRBJ2-1; a weak D match, TRBD2 (6 bases). This CDR3 contains 15 residues. From germline, CDR1 is SGDLS and CDR2 YYNGEE. Between the trimmed V and J ends, which lost 0 bases and 4 bases, there was a span of 11 bases. The CDR3 DNA follows: TGTGCCAGCAGCGTAGGGAGGGAAAGGTACAATGAGCAGTTCTTC. This codes for CASSVGRERYNEQFF.

This clone appeared once. An end of the junction differs from the germline gene, which may be a read error. The same CDR3 can be traced to other DNA sequences in this sample. The V gene is TRBV5-1, the J gene TRBJ1-1; 7 bases fit TRBD1. The CDR3 spans 15 residues. Per the germline V gene, CDR1 is SGHRS and CDR2 is YFSETQ. The CDR3: CASSLGGGIATEAFF. CDR3 nucleotide sequence: TGCGCCAGTAGCTTGGGAGGGGGCATTGCCACTGAAGCTTTCTTT.

The chain combines TRBV2 with TRBJ2-1; maybe TRBD1 (7 bases). Germline V gene sequence: CDR1 SNHLY, CDR2 FYNNEI. The CDR3 is 13 amino acids. The V and J ends lost 11 bases and 4 bases respectively, with 15 bases between them. CDR3 amino acids: CAGGTEIYNEQFF. The CDR3 region has the DNA TGTGCCGGCGGGACAGAAATTTACAATGAGCAGTTCTTC.

The chain joins TRBV27 to TRBJ2-1; 10 nucleotides align to TRBD2. Losses at the gene ends were 7 bases for V and 3 bases for J; bases not matched to a gene: 6. This CDR3 contains 15 residues. Germline V lookup: CDR1 MNHEY, CDR2 SMNVEV (reference sequence). DNA of the CDR3: TGTGCCAGCACTACTAGCGGGACATACTACAATGAGCAGTTCTTC. This encodes CASTTSGTYYNEQFF.

The rearrangement uses TRBV15 and TRBJ2-7; D possibly matches TRBD1 or TRBD2 (5 bases each). The V gene lost 5 bases and the J gene lost 0 bases, with 26 bases spanning the gap. From germline, CDR1 is LNHNV and CDR2 YYDKDF (reference sequence). The length of the CDR3 is 19 residues. In DNA form, the CDR3 reads TGTGCCACCAGCCCCGGGGCAGAAGGGATCCCAACGAGCTCCTACGAGCAGTACTTC. This encodes CATSPGAEGIPTSSYEQYF.

The chain employs TRBV15 and TRBJ2-5, with 14 bases identical to TRBD2. With 2 bases clipped from V and 0 bases from J, the junction kept 8 bases outside the gene matches. The CDR3 length is 19 residues. Germline loops: CDR1 LNHNV, CDR2 YYDKDF (reference sequence). The CDR3 loop reads CATSRFRTSGRSYQETQYF. The DNA for the CDR3 is TGTGCCACCAGCAGATTCAGGACTAGCGGGAGGTCGTACCAAGAGACCCAGTACTTC.

The genes are TRBV4-1 and TRBJ2-5; 7 bases are shared with TRBD1. Germline CDR1 reads MGHRA; CDR2 reads YSYEKL. The CDR3 extends over 14 amino acids. J lost 5 bases, V lost 5 bases, and 8 bases had no gene match. CDR3 sequence (DNA): TGCGCCAGCAGCTACCGGGACAGCGACGAGACCCAGTACTTC. As protein: CASSYRDSDETQYF.

The chain has TRBV7-6 and TRBJ1-2, with a weak D call TRBD1 (6 bases). V was pared by 1 base and J by 0 bases, with 6 bases between. Looked up from germline, CDR1 is SGHVS and CDR2 is FNYEAQ. The CDR3 covers 14 residues. As DNA, the CDR3 is TGTGCCAGCAGCTTAGGGACAGCTAACTATGGCTACACCTTC. It specifies CASSLGTANYGYTF.

J is TRBJ2-7 and V is TRBV7-8; D is ambiguous. V shed 1 base and J shed 6 bases, with 7 bases lying between them. There are 12 residues in the CDR3. Germline CDR1 and CDR2: SGHVS and FQNEAQ. The CDR3 DNA reads as TGTGCCAGCAGCTTAGGGGGTGCCGAGCAGTACTTC. Amino acid sequence: CASSLGGAEQYF.

The V gene is TRBV19, the J gene TRBJ2-1, with TRBD1 identical over 8 bases. The CDR3 length is 15 residues. Germline assignment: CDR1 LNHDA and CDR2 SQIVND (reference sequence). With 3 bases clipped from V and 6 bases from J, the junction kept 7 bases outside the gene matches. CDR3 amino acids: CASSMTWDRSNEQFF. CDR3 DNA sequence: TGTGCCAGTAGTATGACCTGGGACAGGTCCAATGAGCAGTTCTTC.

The chain carries TRBV25-1 and TRBJ2-1, with TRBD1 matching 9 bases. The CDR3 runs to 13 residues. Looked up from germline, CDR1 is MGHDK and CDR2 is SYGVNS. The ends lost 10 bases at V and 5 bases at J; junction bases unmatched: 6. Here the CDR3 DNA reads TGTGCCAATCCGGGACAGGGTCACAATGAGCAGTTCTTC. As protein: CANPGQGHNEQFF.

This clone was observed a handful of times. The chain has TRBV18 and TRBJ1-1; 8 bases line up with TRBD1. V lost 2 bases, J lost 11 bases, and 10 bases stayed unmatched. The CDR3 totals 14 residues. Germline lookup yields CDR1 KGHSH and CDR2 LQKENI. CDR3 bases: TGTGCCAGCTCACCAGTCTTGTCGGACAGGGATGCTTTCTTT. Translating it yields CASSPVLSDRDAFF.

The chain couples TRBV6-1 to TRBJ1-2; D not resolved. Germline V gene sequence: CDR1 MNHNS, CDR2 SASEGT. CDR3 length: 13 residues. Deletions cut 0 bases from V and 5 bases from J, with 7 bases between. The CDR3 sequence is CASSEARRYGYTF. In DNA, the CDR3 is TGTGCCAGCAGTGAAGCGCGGAGATATGGCTACACCTTC.